What follows are 18 T cell receptor beta chains derived from one specimen sequenced in a study of blood T cells in healthy people across ages (dated by TCRdb to 2015 to 2017). Libraries came from 5' RACE. Data came from an Illumina HiSeq 2500. The second PCR ran for roughly 7 to 11 cycles and used a J-beta primer mix along with a sample-barcoded 5' primer. The public reads were run again by TCRdb, first through fastp at Q25 and then through MiXCR, and only productive beta chains were kept. Every CDR3 protein is listed once, alongside the most common genes and DNA of its rows. This sample comprises 750,000 to 850,000 distinct CDR3 sequences, more than 20% of them detected only once. Approximately 4% of the sample is in the top ten clones. The same sample was also used in a study of T cells of mothers and their children.

The sample was blood. The receptor source for this set is a boy aged 10-17 years in good health.

The chain carries TRBV7-9 and TRBJ1-2, with 8 nucleotides matching TRBD1. Germline V gene data show CDR1 as SEHNR and CDR2 as FQNEAQ (reference sequence). Trimming took 5 bases from V and 7 from J; bases not matched to a gene: 9. The CDR3 contains 14 residues. The CDR3 is CASSLSDRGGGYTF. The CDR3 DNA reads TGTGCCAGCAGCCTAAGTGACAGGGGTGGTGGCTACACCTTC.

This clonotype was detected only once. The rearrangement links TRBV12-3 or TRBV12-4 to TRBJ2-5; 11 bases align to TRBD2. After removal of 6 bases from V and 5 bases from J, the junction contained 11 bases not matched to a gene. The CDR3 sequence is 16 residues long. The CDR3 DNA reads TGTGCCAGCAGCTCCAGACTAGCGGGATTGAGTGAGACCCAGTACTTC. Translated, it gives CASSSRLAGLSETQYF.

This chain connects TRBV7-2 to TRBJ2-5; maybe TRBD2 (6 bases). The J call may be faulty, since TRBJ2-1 better matches the DNA end. Germline values: CDR1 SGHTA, CDR2 FQGNSA. This CDR3 is 13 amino acids long. The CDR3 is CASRSTSSNEQFF. CDR3 DNA sequence: TGTGCCAGCAGGTCGACTAGTTCGAATGAGCAGTTCTTC.

With respect to this clonotype: This CDR3 fails to terminate in the conserved phenylalanine or tryptophan, so it likely reflects a read error. The chain links TRBV20-1 to TRBJ1-2; tentative D call: TRBD1 (6 bases). The CDR3 runs to 19 residues. V was trimmed by 6 bases and J by 0 bases, leaving 29 bases between them. The germline gives CDR1 DFQATT, CDR2 SNEGSKA (reference sequence). CDR3 sequence: CSAAHGREKRDNSNYGYTL. The CDR3 region has the DNA TGCAGTGCCGCGCACGGGAGAGAAAAAAGGGACAACTCTAACTATGGCTACACCCTC.

The chain uses TRBV7-9 and TRBJ2-7, with D possibly TRBD2 on 5 matching bases. Trimming removed 1 base from V and 3 bases from J, with 13 bases in between. The CDR3 contains 15 residues. CDR1 SEHNR and CDR2 FQNEAQ come from the germline V gene (reference sequence). In DNA form, the CDR3 reads TGTGCCAGCAGCTTAGATGAGGGCCTCTACTACGAGCAGTACTTC. This encodes CASSLDEGLYYEQYF.

In this sample, this clonotype turned up a few times. The rearrangement joins TRBV29-1 to TRBJ1-2; 7 bases line up with TRBD1. The CDR3 is 11 residues long. With V trimmed by 7 bases and J by 6 bases, 5 bases remained unmatched. CDR1 SQVTM and CDR2 ANQGSEA come from the germline V gene. In DNA form, the CDR3 reads TGCAGCGCCGGAGGGACAGATGGCTACACCTTC. Translation gives CSAGGTDGYTF.

The gene calls are TRBV28 and TRBJ2-3; the D is unclear. V was pared by 6 bases and J by 4 bases, with 8 bases between. The CDR3 totals 12 residues. Per the germline V gene, CDR1 is MDHEN and CDR2 is SYDVKM. The CDR3 is CASSVGPDTQYF. The CDR3 DNA reads as TGTGCCAGCAGCGTAGGGCCAGATACGCAGTATTTT.

This clonotype was seen a handful of times. The chain links TRBV13 to TRBJ2-1; 11 bases agree with TRBD1. The V and J ends lost 4 bases and 7 bases, in that order; junction bases with no gene match: 6. The CDR3 runs 15 residues. Germline V gene lookup returns CDR1 PRHDT and CDR2 FYEKMQ (reference sequence). The CDR3 protein is CASSSGQGAGNEQFF. The CDR3, as DNA: TGTGCCAGCAGCTCCGGACAGGGGGCTGGGAATGAGCAGTTCTTC. The entire variable domain, with the rest obtained from reference TRBV13 and TRBJ2-1, is as follows: AAGVIQSPRHLIKEKRETATLKCYPIPRHDTVYWYQQGPGQDPQFLISFYEKMQSDKGSIPDRFSAQQFSDYHSELNMSSLELGDSALYFCASSSGQGAGNEQFFGPGTRLTVL.

This clonotype was seen a handful of times. This CDR3 is CASSRDRGVNQPQHF. The CDR3, as DNA: TGTGCCAGCAGTCGGGACAGGGGGGTCAATCAGCCCCAGCATTTT. The gene calls are TRBV27 and TRBJ1-5; TRBD1 agrees at 11 bases. After removal of 5 bases from V and 3 bases from J, the junction contained 3 bases not matched to a gene. This CDR3 has 15 residues. From germline, CDR1 is MNHEY and CDR2 SMNVEV (reference sequence).

The chain links TRBV5-1 to TRBJ2-4, with D uncertain. This CDR3 comprises 17 residues. Germline CDR1 SGHRS, CDR2 YFSETQ. V lost 0 bases and J 0 bases, leaving 13 bases between the germline ends. CDR3 DNA sequence: TGCGCCAGCAGCTTGGCTGGCAGTCTTCTAGCCAAAAACATTCAGTACTTC. Translating gives CASSLAGSLLAKNIQYF.

This clonotype was counted only a few times. The chain combines TRBV2 with TRBJ2-1; 9 nucleotides line up with TRBD2. The trim removed 9 bases at V and 5 bases at J, leaving 5 bases unmatched. This CDR3 comprises 13 residues. In germline, CDR1 is SNHLY, CDR2 FYNNEI. CDR3 sequence reads: CASGLAYDNEQFF. The DNA of the CDR3 is TGTGCCAGTGGACTAGCGTACGACAATGAGCAGTTCTTC.

This clonotype was detected a few times. This chain joins TRBV29-1 and TRBJ2-7, with 8 bases fitting TRBD2. The V segment lost 6 bases and the J segment 0 bases; nucleotides outside the gene matches: 10. The CDR3 covers 15 residues. Germline V gene lookup returns CDR1 SQVTM and CDR2 ANQGSEA. CDR3 in DNA: TGCAGCGTCCTTAACTGGGCGGGGGGCTCCTACGAGCAGTACTTC. Translation gives CSVLNWAGGSYEQYF.

The chain combines TRBV6-5 with TRBJ1-3; D uncertain. Germline V CDR1 and CDR2: MNHEY, SVGAGI. V lost 3 bases and J 0 bases, leaving 12 bases between the germline ends. The CDR3 runs to 16 residues. The CDR3 region is CASSYEGFLSGNTIYF. CDR3 sequence (DNA): TGTGCCAGCAGTTATGAGGGATTCCTCTCTGGAAACACCATATATTTT.

The rearrangement uses TRBV4-1 and TRBJ2-2, with 12 bases fitting TRBD1. J gave up 8 bases and V 3 bases, and 7 bases lay outside the gene matches. This CDR3 is built from 16 residues. CDR1 is MGHRA and CDR2 is YSYEKL in the germline V gene. The DNA for the CDR3 is TGCGCCAGCAGCCACCCGGGACAGGGGGCGGCTGGGGAGCTGTTTTTT. Its translation: CASSHPGQGAAGELFF.

This clonotype occurred many times. The rearrangement uses TRBV7-2 and TRBJ2-7; D is possibly TRBD2 (5 bases). Trimming took 2 bases from V and 4 from J, leaving 9 bases between them. Germline CDR1 reads SGHTA; CDR2 reads FQGNSA. The CDR3 runs 13 residues. The CDR3 nucleotides are TGTGCCAGCAGCTTAAGCGGTGAATACGAGCAGTACTTC. The encoded protein is CASSLSGEYEQYF.

The rearrangement joins TRBV7-8 to TRBJ2-1; D is undetermined. The end of the DNA fits TRBJ2-7 better, so the J call may be wrong. Germline V gene data show CDR1 as SGHVS and CDR2 as FQNEAQ. This CDR3 is 15 amino acids long. In nucleotides, the CDR3 is TGTGCCAGCAGCTTAGCGTGGTCCGGTTCCTACGAGCAGTACTTC. The encoded protein is CASSLAWSGSYEQYF.

This clonotype was counted between two and nine times. The J gene is TRBJ2-5, the V gene TRBV20-1, with TRBD1 matching 8 bases. V dropped 0 bases and J dropped 4; count of bases not matched to a gene: 7. Germline assignment: CDR1 DFQATT and CDR2 SNEGSKA (reference sequence). The CDR3 runs to 15 residues. This CDR3 is CSARDRTGYGETQYF. The CDR3 bases are TGCAGTGCTAGAGACCGGACAGGGTACGGAGAGACCCAGTACTTC.

The chain recombines TRBV2 with TRBJ2-5; 10 bases are a match to TRBD1. Per germline, CDR1 SNHLY and CDR2 FYNNEI. The J segment lost 4 bases and the V segment lost 7 bases, leaving 9 bases of the junction unmatched. The CDR3 runs 15 residues. The CDR3 loop is CASTLPTGGLETQYF. Written as DNA, the CDR3 is TGTGCCAGCACCCTGCCGACAGGGGGCCTAGAGACCCAGTACTTC. Variable domain in full (rest from reference TRBV2 and TRBJ2-5): EPEVTQTPSHQVTQMGQEVILRCVPISNHLYFYWYRQILGQKVEFLVSFYNNEISEKSEIFDDQFSVERPDGSNFTLKIRSTKLEDSAMYFCASTLPTGGLETQYFGPGTRLLVL.